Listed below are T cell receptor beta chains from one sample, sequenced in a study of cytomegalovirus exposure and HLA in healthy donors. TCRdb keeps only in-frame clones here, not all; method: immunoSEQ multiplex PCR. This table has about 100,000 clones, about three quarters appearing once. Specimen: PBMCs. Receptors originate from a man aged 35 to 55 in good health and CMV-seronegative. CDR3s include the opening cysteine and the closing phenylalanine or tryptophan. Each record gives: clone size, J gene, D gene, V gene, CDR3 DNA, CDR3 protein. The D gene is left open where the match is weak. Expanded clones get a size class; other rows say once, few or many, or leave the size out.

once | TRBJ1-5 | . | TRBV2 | TGTGCCAGCAAGGACTTCAATGGGCAGCCCCAGCATTTT | CASKDFNGQPQHF
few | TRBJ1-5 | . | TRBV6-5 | TGTGCCAGCAGTTCAACTGGCAATCAGCCCCAGCATTTT | CASSSTGNQPQHF
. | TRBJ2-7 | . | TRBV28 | TGTGCCAGCATCCTCTACGAGCAGTACTTC | CASILYEQYF
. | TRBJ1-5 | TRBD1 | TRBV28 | TGTGCCAGCCGGCGTCCGGGACAGGAGGGTTCTTGGCATTTT | CASRRPGQEGSWHF
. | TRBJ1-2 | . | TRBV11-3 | TGTGCCAGCAGCTTAGGGGGCAGAAGCTATGGCTACACCTTC | CASSLGGRSYGYTF
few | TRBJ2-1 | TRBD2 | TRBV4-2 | TGTGCCAGCAGCCGAGACGGGGGGGGACGATACAATGAGCAGTTCTTC | CASSRDGGGRYNEQFF
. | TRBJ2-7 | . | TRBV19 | TGTGCCAGTAGTATAGTGGGGGCGCAACAGTACTTC | CASSIVGAQQYF
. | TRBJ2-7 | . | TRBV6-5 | TGTGCCAGCAGTTATCCGGACAGCTTCGAGCAGTACTTC | CASSYPDSFEQYF
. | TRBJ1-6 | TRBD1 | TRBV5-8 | TGTGCCAGCAGCTTGGGGCAGGGGGAACTATCCTATAATTCACCCCTCCACTTT | CASSLGQGELSYNSPLHF
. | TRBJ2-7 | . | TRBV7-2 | TGTGCCAGCAGCTTGGACAGATCCTACGAGCAGTACTTC | CASSLDRSYEQYF
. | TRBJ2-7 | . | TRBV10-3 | TGTGCCATCAGTAGGGGCGGCGGGACCTACGAGCAGTACTTC | CAISRGGGTYEQYF
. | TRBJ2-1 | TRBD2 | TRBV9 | TGTGCCAGCAGGGCCCTAGCGGGGGAGCAGTTCTTC | CASRALAGEQFF
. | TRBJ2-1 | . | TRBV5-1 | TGCGCCAGCAGCTTGGCCGTGTACAATGAGCAGTTCTTC | CASSLAVYNEQFF
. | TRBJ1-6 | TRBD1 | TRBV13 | TGTGCCAGCAGCGGGGTCGGGACAGGGGGGGCCCTCCACTTT | CASSGVGTGGALHF
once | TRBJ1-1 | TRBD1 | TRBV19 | TGTGCCAGTAAAAGCCACACAGGGGGCACTGAAGCTTTCTTT | CASKSHTGGTEAFF
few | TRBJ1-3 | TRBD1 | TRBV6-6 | TGTGCCAGCAGCCAGACAGGGGGAAGGGACGGAAACACCATATATTTT | CASSQTGGRDGNTIYF
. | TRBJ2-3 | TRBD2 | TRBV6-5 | TGTGCCAGCAGTTACCAAGGACTAGTCGGCACAGATACGCAGTATTTT | CASSYQGLVGTDTQYF
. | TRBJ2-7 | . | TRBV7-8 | TGTGCCAGCAGCTTATGGCCAGATCCCACCTACGAGCAGTACTTC | CASSLWPDPTYEQYF
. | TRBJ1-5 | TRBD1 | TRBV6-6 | TGTGCCAGCAGCACGAGCGGGACAGGGGGAGTAGCCCAGCATTTT | CASSTSGTGGVAQHF
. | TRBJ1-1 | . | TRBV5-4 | TGTGCCAGCAGCTTGGTACAAATGAACACTGAAGCTTTCTTT | CASSLVQMNTEAFF